A selection of T cell receptor beta chains follows, all from one sample in a study of vaccination and CD4 T cells after COVID-19. These receptors are not linked to any known antigen. TCRdb passed the PCR reads through MiXCR, listing each CDR3 protein once. The sample contains roughly 18,000 distinct CDR3 sequences, around 45% of which appear only once. Sequenced sample: CD4+ T cells from blood, cultured in vitro. Every receptor here comes from a human donor who had recovered from COVID-19. Both conserved end residues are part of each CDR3. A D gene is named only where the DNA matches it firmly. Rows give clone size only sometimes, using once, few, many, or a class for an expanded clone.

V,size,D,J,DNA,CDR3
TRBV6-1,.,.,TRBJ1-5,TGTGCCAGCAGACTTCATAGCAATCAGCCCCAGCATTTT,CASRLHSNQPQHF
TRBV20-1,few,TRBD2,TRBJ2-4,TGCAGTGCTGATTATAGCGGGAGAGGGCTAGCCAAAAACATTCAGTACTTC,CSADYSGRGLAKNIQYF
TRBV11-3,.,.,TRBJ2-7,TGTGCCAGCAGTTATCCGGGACTCAACGAGCAGTACTTC,CASSYPGLNEQYF
TRBV19,.,TRBD2,TRBJ2-1,TGTGCCAGTAGTATGGGCTCATGGCGGGGGGGCGGAAATGAGCAGTTCTTC,CASSMGSWRGGGNEQFF
TRBV11-2,.,TRBD1,TRBJ1-2,TGTGCCAGCAGCCACGGGACAGCCCTTAACTATGGCTACACCTTC,CASSHGTALNYGYTF
TRBV7-7,few,.,TRBJ2-5,TGTGCTGGCAGTCCTCAAATCGGGGTCCCGGAGACCCAGTACTTC,CAGSPQIGVPETQYF
TRBV24-1,.,.,TRBJ2-1,TGTGCCACCAGTGATCCGGGTGGCAGGGCAAATGAGCAGTTCTTC,CATSDPGGRANEQFF
TRBV10-3,.,TRBD2,TRBJ2-3,TGTGCCATCAGTGGGCCCCAACTAGCGGGGATTTCGGGCACAGATACGCAGTATTTT,CAISGPQLAGISGTDTQYF
TRBV6-1,few,.,TRBJ2-3,TGTGCCAGCAGAAGCTGGGGAGATACGCAGTATTTT,CASRSWGDTQYF
TRBV2,.,.,TRBJ1-3,TGTGCCAGCAGTGAAGCAGGGTTTGGAAACACCATATATTTT,CASSEAGFGNTIYF
TRBV11-3,.,.,TRBJ1-1,TGTGCCAGCAGCTACGCGGGGGGCCGGAACACTGAAGCTTTCTTT,CASSYAGGRNTEAFF
TRBV20-1,.,.,TRBJ1-1,TGCAGTGTTCAAGGACGGAGAGTTGAAGCTTTCTTT,CSVQGRRVEAFF